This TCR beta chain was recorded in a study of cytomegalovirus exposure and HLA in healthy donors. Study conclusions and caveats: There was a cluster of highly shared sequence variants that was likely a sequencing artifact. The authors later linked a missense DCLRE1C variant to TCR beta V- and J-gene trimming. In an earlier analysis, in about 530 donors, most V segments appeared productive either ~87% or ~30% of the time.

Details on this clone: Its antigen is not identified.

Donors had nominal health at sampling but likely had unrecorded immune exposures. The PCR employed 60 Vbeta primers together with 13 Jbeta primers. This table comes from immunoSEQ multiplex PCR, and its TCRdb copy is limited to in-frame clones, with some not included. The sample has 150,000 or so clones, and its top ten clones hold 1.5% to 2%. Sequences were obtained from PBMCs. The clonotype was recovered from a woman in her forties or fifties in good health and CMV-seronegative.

CDR3 sequence (DNA): TGTGCCAGCAGTTCCTGGACAAACTCCTACAATGAGCAGTTCTTC. Its protein product is CASSSWTNSYNEQFF. V gene TRBV27 combines with J gene TRBJ2-1, with a possible D match to TRBD1 (5 bases). Trimming removed 4 bases at V and 0 bases at J, with 10 bases between. This CDR3 has 15 residues. Germline V gene sequence: CDR1 MNHEY, CDR2 SMNVEV (reference sequence).